This T cell receptor beta chain was found in a study of T cells expressing NK-cell markers. The CDR3 runs to 17 residues. CDR1 is PRHDT, CDR2 FYEKMQ, per germline (reference sequence). After re-calling the 5' RACE reads, TCRdb lists one entry per CDR3 protein, DNA absent. Recorded for this sample: some 190,000 distinct CDR3 sequences. The receptor comes from a man between 18 and 69 years old in good health. The specimen was blood T cells: a sorted CD56 or NKG2C T cell subset, CD4+ or CD8+ T cells, or bulk PBMC T cells (not recorded which). The chain recombines TRBV13 with TRBJ1-4; TCRdb calls TRBD1, which cannot be checked without DNA. The CDR3: CASSSNPPTGDGEKLFF.